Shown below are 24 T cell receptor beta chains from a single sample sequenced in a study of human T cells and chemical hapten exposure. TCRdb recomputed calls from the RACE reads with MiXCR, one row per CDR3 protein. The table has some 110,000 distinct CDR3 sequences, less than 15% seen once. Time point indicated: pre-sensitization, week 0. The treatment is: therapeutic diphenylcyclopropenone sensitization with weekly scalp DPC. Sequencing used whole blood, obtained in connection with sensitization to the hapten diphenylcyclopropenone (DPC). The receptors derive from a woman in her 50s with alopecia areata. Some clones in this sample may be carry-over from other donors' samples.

DNA for the CDR3: TGCAGTGCAGCGAGACCCCCCGCCGGGGCCAACGTCCTGACTTTC. Translated: CSAARPPAGANVLTF. The V and J genes are TRBV20-1 and TRBJ2-6; D not certain. The CDR3 extends over 15 amino acids. CDR1 DFQATT and CDR2 SNEGSKA come from the germline V gene (reference sequence). V was clipped by 6 bases and J by 4 bases, with 16 bases between them.

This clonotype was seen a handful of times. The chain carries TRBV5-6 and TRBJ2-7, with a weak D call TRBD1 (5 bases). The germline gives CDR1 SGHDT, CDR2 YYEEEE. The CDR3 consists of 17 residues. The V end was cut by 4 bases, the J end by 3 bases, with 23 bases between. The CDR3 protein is CASSQQGLLQELYEQYF. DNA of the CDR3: TGTGCCAGCAGCCAGCAGGGTTTGCTGCAGGAACTCTACGAGCAGTACTTC.

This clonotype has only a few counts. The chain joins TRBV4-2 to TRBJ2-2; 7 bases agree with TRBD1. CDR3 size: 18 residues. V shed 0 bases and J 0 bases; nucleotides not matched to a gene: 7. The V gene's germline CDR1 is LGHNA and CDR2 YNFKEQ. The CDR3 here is CASSQEHRGAANTGELFF. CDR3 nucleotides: TGTGCCAGCAGCCAAGAACACAGGGGCGCCGCGAACACCGGGGAGCTGTTTTTT.

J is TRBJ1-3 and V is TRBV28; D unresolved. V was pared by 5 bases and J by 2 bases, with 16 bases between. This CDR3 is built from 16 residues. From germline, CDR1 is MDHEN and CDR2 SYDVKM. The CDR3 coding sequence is TGTGCCAGCAGTCCGCCATATGGGAGGCCTGGAAACACCATATATTTT. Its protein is CASSPPYGRPGNTIYF.

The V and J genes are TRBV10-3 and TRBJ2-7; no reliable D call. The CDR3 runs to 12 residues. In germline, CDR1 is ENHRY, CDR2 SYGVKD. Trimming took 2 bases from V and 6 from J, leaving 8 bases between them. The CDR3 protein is CAISEGGREQYF. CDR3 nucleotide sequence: TGTGCCATCAGTGAGGGTGGGCGCGAGCAGTACTTC.

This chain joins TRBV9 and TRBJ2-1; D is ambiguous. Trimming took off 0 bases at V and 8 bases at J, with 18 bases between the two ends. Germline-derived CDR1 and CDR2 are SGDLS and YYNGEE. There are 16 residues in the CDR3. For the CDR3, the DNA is TGTGCCAGCAGCGTAGGCGGCAGGCCCCCCCAGGATGAGCAGTTCTTC. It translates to CASSVGGRPPQDEQFF.

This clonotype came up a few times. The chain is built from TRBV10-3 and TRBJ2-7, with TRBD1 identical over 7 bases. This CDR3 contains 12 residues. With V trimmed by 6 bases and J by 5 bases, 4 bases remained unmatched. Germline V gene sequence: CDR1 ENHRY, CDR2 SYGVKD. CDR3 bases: TGTGCCATCAGGACAGGGTGGGACGAGCAGTACTTC. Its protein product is CAIRTGWDEQYF.

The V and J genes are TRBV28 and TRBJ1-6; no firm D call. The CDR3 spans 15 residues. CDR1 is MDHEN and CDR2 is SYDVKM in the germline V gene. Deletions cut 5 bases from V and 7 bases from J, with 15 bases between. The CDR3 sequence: CASSARAARNSPLHF. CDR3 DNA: TGTGCCAGCAGTGCCCGTGCCGCCCGCAATTCACCCCTCCACTTT.

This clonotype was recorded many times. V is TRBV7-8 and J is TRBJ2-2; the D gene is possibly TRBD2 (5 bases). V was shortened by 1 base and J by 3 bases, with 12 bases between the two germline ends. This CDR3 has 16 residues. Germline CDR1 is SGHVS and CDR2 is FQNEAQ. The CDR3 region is CASSLDLPGYTGELFF. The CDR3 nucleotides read TGTGCCAGCAGCTTAGATTTGCCGGGATACACCGGGGAGCTGTTTTTT.

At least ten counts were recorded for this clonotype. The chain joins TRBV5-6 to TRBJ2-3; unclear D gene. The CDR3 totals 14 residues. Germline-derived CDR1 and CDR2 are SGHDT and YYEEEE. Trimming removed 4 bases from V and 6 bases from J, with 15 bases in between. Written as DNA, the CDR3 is TGTGCCAGCAGCCCGGACGGCAGCGCGGATACGCAGTATTTT. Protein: CASSPDGSADTQYF.

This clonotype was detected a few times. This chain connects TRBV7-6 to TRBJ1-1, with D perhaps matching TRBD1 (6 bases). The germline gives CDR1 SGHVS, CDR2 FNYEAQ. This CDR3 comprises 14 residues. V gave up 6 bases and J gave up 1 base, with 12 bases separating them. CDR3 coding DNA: TGTGCCAGCAGTTGGGGACATACGAACACTGAAGCTTTCTTT. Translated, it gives CASSWGHTNTEAFF. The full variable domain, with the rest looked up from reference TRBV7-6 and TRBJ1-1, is GAGVSQSPRYKVTKRGQDVALRCDPISGHVSLYWYRQALGQGPEFLTYFNYEAQQDKSGLPNDRFSAERPEGSISTLTIQRTEQRDSAMYRCASSWGHTNTEAFFGQGTRLTVV.

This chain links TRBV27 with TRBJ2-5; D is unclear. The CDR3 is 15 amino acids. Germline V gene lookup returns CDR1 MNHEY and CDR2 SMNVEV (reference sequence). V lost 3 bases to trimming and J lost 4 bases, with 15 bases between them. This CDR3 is CASSLKSGVAETQYF. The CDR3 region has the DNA TGTGCCAGCAGTTTGAAAAGTGGTGTGGCAGAGACCCAGTACTTC.

In DNA, the CDR3 is TGCAGCGTTCTGGACGCTGAAGCTTTCTTT. Translated, it gives CSVLDAEAFF. The chain uses TRBV29-1 and TRBJ1-1, with D unresolved. V lost 5 bases and J 6 bases, leaving 7 bases between the germline ends. Germline CDR1 and CDR2: SQVTM and ANQGSEA. The CDR3 totals 10 residues.

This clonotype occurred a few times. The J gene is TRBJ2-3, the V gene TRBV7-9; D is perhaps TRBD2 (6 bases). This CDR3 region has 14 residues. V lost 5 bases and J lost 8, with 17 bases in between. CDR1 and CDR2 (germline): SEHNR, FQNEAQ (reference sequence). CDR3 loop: CASSTGLGYSTQYF. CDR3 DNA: TGTGCCAGCAGCACGGGACTGGGGTATAGTACGCAGTATTTT.

The CDR3 sequence is CSAEGLPRQETQYF. The CDR3 nucleotides read TGCAGTGCCGAGGGCCTTCCTAGGCAAGAGACCCAGTACTTC. The genes are TRBV20-1 and TRBJ2-5; D might be TRBD2 (5 bases). The germline gives CDR1 DFQATT, CDR2 SNEGSKA (reference sequence). The CDR3 is 14 amino acids. Deletions cut 6 bases from V and 2 bases from J, with 16 bases between.

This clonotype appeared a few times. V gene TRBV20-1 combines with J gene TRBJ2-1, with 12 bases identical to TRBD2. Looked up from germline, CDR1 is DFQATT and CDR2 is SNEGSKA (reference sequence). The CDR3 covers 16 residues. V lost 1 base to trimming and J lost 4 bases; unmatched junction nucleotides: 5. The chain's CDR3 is CSARGTSGGLYNEQFF. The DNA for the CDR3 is TGCAGTGCTAGAGGAACTAGCGGGGGGTTGTACAATGAGCAGTTCTTC.

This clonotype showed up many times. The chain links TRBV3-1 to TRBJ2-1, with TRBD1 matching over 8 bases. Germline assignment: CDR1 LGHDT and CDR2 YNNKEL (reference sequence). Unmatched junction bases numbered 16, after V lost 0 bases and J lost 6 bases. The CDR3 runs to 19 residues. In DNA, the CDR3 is TGTGCCAGCAGCCAAGAGAGACAGGGGACCCTGACTTTTCGCAATGAGCAGTTCTTC. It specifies CASSQERQGTLTFRNEQFF.

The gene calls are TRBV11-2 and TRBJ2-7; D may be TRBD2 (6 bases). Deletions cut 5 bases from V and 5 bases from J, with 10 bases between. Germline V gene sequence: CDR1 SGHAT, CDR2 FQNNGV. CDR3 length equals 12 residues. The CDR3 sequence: CASSPRGDEQYF. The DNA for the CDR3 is TGTGCCAGCAGCCCGCGGGGCGACGAGCAGTACTTC.

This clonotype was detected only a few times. DNA for the CDR3: TGTGCCAGCAGTCCGCCGGGACAGGGGCGCTACGAGCAGTACTTC. As protein: CASSPPGQGRYEQYF. The chain uses TRBV6-2 or TRBV6-3 and TRBJ2-7; the match to TRBD1 covers 10 bases. V was clipped by 5 bases and J by 3 bases; unmatched bases: 7. This CDR3 is built from 15 residues. Germline CDR1 and CDR2: MNHEY and SVGEGT.

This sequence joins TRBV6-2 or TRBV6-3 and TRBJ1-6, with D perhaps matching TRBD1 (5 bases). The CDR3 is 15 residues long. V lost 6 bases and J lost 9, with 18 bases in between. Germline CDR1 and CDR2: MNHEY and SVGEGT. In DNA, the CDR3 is TGTGCCAGCAGAGACTCACAGGCCCCACGTTCACCCCTCCACTTT. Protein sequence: CASRDSQAPRSPLHF.

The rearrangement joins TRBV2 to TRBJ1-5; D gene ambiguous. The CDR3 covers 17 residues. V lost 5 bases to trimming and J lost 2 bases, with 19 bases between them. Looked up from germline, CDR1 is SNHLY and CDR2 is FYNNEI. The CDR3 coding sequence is TGTGCCAGCAGTAATCAGGTGATGACCCAGGGCAATCAGCCCCAGCATTTT. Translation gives CASSNQVMTQGNQPQHF. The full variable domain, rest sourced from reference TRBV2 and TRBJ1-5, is EPEVTQTPSHQVTQMGQEVILRCVPISNHLYFYWYRQILGQKVEFLVSFYNNEISEKSEIFDDQFSVERPDGSNFTLKIRSTKLEDSAMYFCASSNQVMTQGNQPQHFGDGTRLSIL.

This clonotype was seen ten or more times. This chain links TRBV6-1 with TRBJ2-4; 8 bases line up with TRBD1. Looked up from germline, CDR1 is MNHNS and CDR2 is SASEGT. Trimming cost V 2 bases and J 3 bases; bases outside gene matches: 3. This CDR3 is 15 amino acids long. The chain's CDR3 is CASSEQGAGKNIQYF. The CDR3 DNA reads TGTGCCAGCAGTGAACAGGGGGCGGGCAAAAACATTCAGTACTTC.

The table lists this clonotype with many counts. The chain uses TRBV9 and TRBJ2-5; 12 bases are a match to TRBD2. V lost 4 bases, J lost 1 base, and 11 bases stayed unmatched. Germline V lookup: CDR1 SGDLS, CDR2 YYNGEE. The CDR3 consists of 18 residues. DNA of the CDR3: TGTGCCAGCAGCCCCGGACTAGCGGGAAGGGGGCCCCAAGAGACCCAGTACTTC. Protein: CASSPGLAGRGPQETQYF.

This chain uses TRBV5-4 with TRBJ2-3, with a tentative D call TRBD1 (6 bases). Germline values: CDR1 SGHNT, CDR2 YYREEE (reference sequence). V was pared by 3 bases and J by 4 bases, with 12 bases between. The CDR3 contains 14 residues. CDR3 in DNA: TGTGCCAGCAGCTCTCCTACAGGGTCAGATACGCAGTATTTT. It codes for CASSSPTGSDTQYF.